This entry describes one TCR beta chain. Primers for the PCR totalled 60 Vbeta and 13 Jbeta. Clones were read by immunoSEQ multiplex PCR, and TCRdb kept only the in-frame ones, dropping some. The sample lists about 160,000 clones, about 79% occurring once. This sample was included in a study of cytomegalovirus exposure and HLA in healthy donors. With 3 bases removed from V and 9 bases from J, the gap between germline ends came to 9 bases. Germline loops: CDR1 DFQATT, CDR2 SNEGSKA (reference sequence). The CDR3 extends over 11 amino acids. The sequence was obtained from a man aged 45-65 years in good health and CMV-seropositive. This chain links TRBV20-1 with TRBJ2-1; tentative D call: TRBD1 (5 bases). The sequenced sample consisted of PBMCs. CDR3 in amino acids: CSASQGGEQFF. The DNA of the CDR3 is TGCAGTGCTAGCCAGGGTGGTGAGCAGTTCTTC.